The following is a T cell receptor beta chain sequence with its context. The antigen it binds to is not known. Base-call qualities are not available, and no considerably larger clone is one nucleotide away. This specimen belongs to a study of neoadjuvant nivolumab and ipilimumab in lung cancer (TCRdb year 2020). With respect to the entire study: Nivolumab was administered intravenously at 3 mg/kg on days 1, 15 and 29, and in the combination arm ipilimumab 1 mg/kg was added on day 1 only. The primary endpoint of the trial was the rate of major pathologic response (MPR) in the intention-to-treat population of each study arm. In the trial, about 44 patients with operable NSCLC were treated, of whom approximately 23 were randomized to nivolumab monotherapy and about 20 to nivolumab plus ipilimumab. TCR repertoires in pretherapy (baseline) peripheral blood were compared with TCR repertoires in tumors resected at surgery after neoadjuvant immune checkpoint blockade. Seven patients had matched pretherapy and resected tumor pairs analyzed, with four treated with nivolumab and three with nivolumab plus ipilimumab. The study at large found these results: From pretherapy to surgery, tumor T-cell richness and clonality went up in three of three dual-therapy tumors, versus only two of four nivolumab-treated tumors. Compared with tumor-adjacent uninvolved lung, resected tumors had greater TCR richness and clonality, and increases showed up in more of the dual-therapy-treated tumors. No significant correlation was found between TCR clonality and pathologic tumor regression, and only one major-pathologic-response sample was available for the clonality analysis. TCR sequencing was performed in a small number of samples. Pretherapy blood TCR richness correlated positively with richness in tumors resected after neoadjuvant therapy (Spearman R of about 0.81).

The label giving this sample's time point can be read as: at surgical resection after neoadjuvant nivolumab +/- ipilimumab. The samples were obtained from NEOSTAR, a phase 2 randomized trial that tested neoadjuvant nivolumab or nivolumab plus ipilimumab, followed by surgery, in operable NSCLC. The library was obtained by the immunoSEQ multiplex PCR assay. Under the source paper's analysis protocol: Richness and clonality were used to summarize the repertoires, and clones that significantly expanded or contracted between pre- and post-therapy samples were identified. TCRdb obtained this table from immuneACCESS and retained in-frame rearrangements with V and J assigned. These tables miss some clones; where compared with another copy, unresolved V genes account for less than half of the shortfall, and the remainder is unexplained. The DNA gave D and trimming, while V, J and clone size come from that table. For this sample there are about 30,000 clones; 75% to 80% appear just once. About 20% of the sample is taken by the ten largest.

According to the germline V gene, CDR1 reads LGHNT and CDR2 reads FRNRAP. Measured from the cysteine to the phenylalanine, the CDR3 is 13 residues long. Kept here is only the CDR3 DNA, which spans 39 bases and is read in frame from base 1. Trimming costs V 6 bases and J 5 bases, and their ends lie 11 bases apart. This receptor was obtained from an adult with non-small cell lung cancer. Specimen: tumor tissue, collected after neoadjuvant nivolumab, alone or with ipilimumab, at or shortly before surgery. The V and J genes are TRBV12-5 and TRBJ1-5; TRBD1 is a weak D gene call, 6 bases matching. The DNA reads TGTGCTAGTGGGGGGACATTCGATCAGCCCCAGCATTTT. Translated, it gives CASGGTFDQPQHF.